This TCR beta chain was captured in a study of CD8+CD57+ T cells in acquired aplastic anemia (dated by TCRdb to 2016 to 2019). About the study as a whole: DNA extracted from sorted CD4+ and CD8+ cells had a mean of roughly 3.3 ug, with a range of 0.2 to 27.4 ug. Mean read counts for healthy donor samples were 8.5 million to 10.8 million for CD4+ cells and 11 million to 14 million for CD8+ cells.

Based on the germline V gene (reference sequence), the CDR1 and CDR2 sequences are SEHNR and FQNEAQ. V is cut by 4 bases and J by 5 bases, and the space between the germline ends is 8 bases. The cysteine opens and the phenylalanine closes a CDR3 of 12 amino acids. The only DNA kept is the CDR3, 36 bases in frame from the first base. Study-wide findings and limitations: Patients and healthy controls showed no significant difference in CD8+ Simpson's diversity (P=0.060). Fewer than 35 CD8+ CDR3 sequences were found to be shared between patients and controls, but these sequences appeared to be highly expressed in patients and within the immunodominant clones of the patients.

The study deep-sequenced TCR repertoires of sorted CD4+ and CD8+ blood T cells from severe aplastic anemia patients and healthy subjects. Ficoll-Paque density gradient centrifugation was used to isolate peripheral blood mononuclear cells. Before DNA was extracted, CD4+ and CD8+ T cells were sorted using either FACS or magnetic beads. Genomic DNA served as template for TCR beta VDJ combination and CDR3 sequence profiling. TCR repertoire sequencing was run on an Illumina HiSeq 2000. Under the source paper's analysis protocol: TRBV/TRBJ rearrangement plots, CDR3 size and DJ length profiles, and Simpson's diversity index were used to evaluate the repertoires. The most abundant DNA sequence in the deep sequencing data was defined as the immunodominant clone. CDR3 amino acid sequences were checked for sharing across subjects and were also compared against the VDJdb database and published repertoires. TCRdb reran the public reads through fastp at Q25 and MiXCR, keeping productive beta chains. Each record represents a unique CDR3 protein, reported with the most common genes and DNA among its rows. For this entry, the V and J calls and clone size follow TCRdb and not the study's own pipeline. The sample data list 200,000 to 250,000 distinct CDR3 sequences, and 30% to 40% of these were observed just once. Jointly, the top ten make up more than 0.95% of the sample.

This clonotype was observed at least ten times. Its cognate antigen has yet to be identified. No much larger clone exists at a distance of one base, and base qualities are not known. The sequencing sample was made of sorted CD4+, CD8+, or CD8+CD57+ T cells (not recorded which) from PBMCs. This TCR derives from a human donor in good health, serving as a control. The chain is encoded by TRBV7-9 joined to TRBJ1-2; the D gene assignment is ambiguous. Read as DNA, the sequence is TGTGCCAGCAGCTCCGAAGGGTATGGCTACACCTTC. The translation is CASSSEGYGYTF.